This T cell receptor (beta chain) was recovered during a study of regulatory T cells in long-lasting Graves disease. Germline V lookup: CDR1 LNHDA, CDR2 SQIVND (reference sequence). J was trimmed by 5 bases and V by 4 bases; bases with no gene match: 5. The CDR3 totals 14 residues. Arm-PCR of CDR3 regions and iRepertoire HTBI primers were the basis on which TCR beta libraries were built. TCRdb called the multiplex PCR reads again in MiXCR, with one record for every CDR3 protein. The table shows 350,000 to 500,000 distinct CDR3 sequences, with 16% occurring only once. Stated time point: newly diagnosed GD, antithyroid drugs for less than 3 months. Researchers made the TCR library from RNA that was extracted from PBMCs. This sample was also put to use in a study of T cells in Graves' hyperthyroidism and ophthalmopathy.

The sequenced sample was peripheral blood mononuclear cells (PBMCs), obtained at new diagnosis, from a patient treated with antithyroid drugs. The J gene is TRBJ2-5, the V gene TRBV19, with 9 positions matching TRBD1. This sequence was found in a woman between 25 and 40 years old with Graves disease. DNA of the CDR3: TGTGCCAGTAGTAATACAGGGGGCGGGGAGACCCAGTACTTC. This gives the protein CASSNTGGGETQYF.